The 25 T cell receptor beta chains presented below share a single source sample, sequenced in a study of patients and donors after allogeneic stem cell transplantation. In TCRdb, the RT-PCR reads were re-called with MiXCR into one record per CDR3 protein. Among about 150,000 distinct CDR3 sequences, roughly 22% were seen once, and the ten largest hold about 24%. The sequencing input was blood, either unsorted or a sorted T cell fraction (not recorded which). The receptors stem from a human donor who was either an allogeneic HSCT recipient or a stem cell or donor lymphocyte infusion donor (not recorded which). It is not recorded whose cells these are; they may come from a transplant donor.

The chain combines TRBV12-3 or TRBV12-4 with TRBJ2-2; D remains ambiguous. This CDR3 spans 12 amino acids. Between the trimmed V and J ends, which lost 3 bases and 6 bases, there was a span of 5 bases. The CDR3 DNA reads TGTGCCAGCAGTTTTGTGGCCGGGGAGCTGTTTTTT. It translates to CASSFVAGELFF.

The sample holds many counts of this clonotype. The V call is TRBV5-1, the J call TRBJ1-1; D unclear. The germline CDR1 and CDR2 sequences are SGHRS and YFSETQ. This CDR3 region has 13 residues. Trimming stripped 1 base from V and 6 bases from J, with 10 bases between. The CDR3 DNA sequence: TGCGCCAGCAGCTTGTTGTCAGCCTCTGAAGCTTTCTTT. Its translation: CASSLLSASEAFF.

The chain combines TRBV27 with TRBJ2-7; a possible D gene is TRBD2 (6 bases). The V gene lost 6 bases and the J gene lost 7 bases, with 19 bases spanning the gap. Germline values: CDR1 MNHEY, CDR2 SMNVEV (reference sequence). The length of the CDR3 is 14 residues. The CDR3, as DNA: TGTGCCAGCAGCTGGGGGGTGGAACTAGGGGAGCAGTACTTC. Translation gives CASSWGVELGEQYF.

This clonotype has a count of ten or more. The chain recombines TRBV5-1 with TRBJ2-3; possible D gene TRBD2, 6 bases. Trimming removed 9 bases at V and 2 bases at J, with 16 bases between. The CDR3 has 14 amino acids. The germline V gene encodes CDR1 SGHRS and CDR2 YFSETQ. CDR3 region: CATKLGGPTDTQYF. For the CDR3, the DNA is TGCGCCACCAAATTGGGGGGACCCACAGATACGCAGTATTTT.

The chain carries TRBV20-1 and TRBJ2-7, with 7 bases that match TRBD1. V was clipped by 5 bases and J by 5 bases; unmatched bases: 3. Germline assignment: CDR1 DFQATT and CDR2 SNEGSKA (reference sequence). The CDR3 runs to 11 residues. The DNA for the CDR3 is TGCAGTGCTGCAGGGGGTGACGAGCAGTACTTC. Protein product: CSAAGGDEQYF.

The CDR3: CASSQEPRCAFF. CDR3 nucleotide sequence: TGTGCCAGCAGCCAAGAGCCTCGTTGCGCTTTCTTT. The chain employs TRBV3-1 and TRBJ1-1; the D is unclear. The V gene's germline CDR1 is LGHDT and CDR2 YNNKEL (reference sequence). This CDR3 has 12 amino acids. Trimming took 0 bases from V and 11 from J, leaving 10 bases between them.

CDR3 coding DNA: TGTGCCAGCAGTCTTGGGGCCAACGTCCTGACTTTC. Protein sequence: CASSLGANVLTF. The V gene is TRBV2, the J gene TRBJ2-6, with D unresolved. With 5 bases removed from V and 3 bases from J, the gap between germline ends came to 2 bases. The length of the CDR3 is 12 residues. Germline V gives CDR1 SNHLY, CDR2 FYNNEI.

The V call is TRBV15, the J call TRBJ2-7; TRBD1 is a possible D gene (6 bases). V was shortened by 1 base and J by 5 bases, with 12 bases between the two germline ends. There are 14 residues in the CDR3. CDR1 LNHNV and CDR2 YYDKDF come from the germline V gene (reference sequence). The CDR3 region is CATSRGRGIHEQYF. In nucleotides, the CDR3 is TGTGCCACCAGCAGAGGTAGGGGGATCCACGAGCAGTACTTC. Variable domain in full (rest from reference TRBV15 and TRBJ2-7): DAMVIQNPRYQVTQFGKPVTLSCSQTLNHNVMYWYQQKSSQAPKLLFHYYDKDFNNEADTPDNFQSRRPNTSFCFLDIRSPGLGDTAMYLCATSRGRGIHEQYFGPGTRLTVT.

This clonotype was seen a few times. The chain is built from TRBV29-1 and TRBJ1-1, with D tentatively TRBD1 (5 bases). Looked up from germline, CDR1 is SQVTM and CDR2 is ANQGSEA. V gave up 7 bases and J gave up 5 bases, with 17 bases separating them. This CDR3 is built from 13 residues. The DNA for the CDR3 is TGCAGCGGTACCAGGGCCCGCGGGACTGAAGCTTTCTTT. The encoded protein is CSGTRARGTEAFF.

The rearrangement uses TRBV20-1 and TRBJ1-2, with 7 positions matching TRBD1. The CDR3 runs to 15 residues. Trimming cost V 1 base and J 3 bases; bases outside gene matches: 8. CDR1 DFQATT and CDR2 SNEGSKA come from the germline V gene (reference sequence). The CDR3 sequence: CSARANIGGDYGYTF. Here the CDR3 DNA reads TGCAGTGCTAGAGCCAATATAGGGGGCGACTATGGCTACACCTTC.

This clonotype came up a few times. J is TRBJ1-1 and V is TRBV2, with D uncertain. V was pared by 6 bases and J by 1 base, with 9 bases between. This CDR3 comprises 13 residues. Germline assignment: CDR1 SNHLY and CDR2 FYNNEI. CDR3 DNA: TGTGCCAGCAGAAGGGTAGGGAACACTGAAGCTTTCTTT. Protein product: CASRRVGNTEAFF.

This clonotype was seen only a few times. This chain joins TRBV6-1 and TRBJ2-3; D might be TRBD1 or TRBD2, each matching 5 bases. In germline, CDR1 is MNHNS, CDR2 SASEGT. Trimming pared 5 bases from V and 0 bases from J, leaving 12 bases between. The CDR3 runs 15 residues. The chain's CDR3 is CASSNRDPSTDTQYF. The DNA of the CDR3 is TGTGCCAGCAGTAACCGGGACCCGAGCACAGATACGCAGTATTTT.

The rearrangement links TRBV29-1 to TRBJ2-1; tentative D call: TRBD1 (5 bases). Trimming cost V 4 bases and J 1 base, with 17 bases left between them. CDR3 length equals 16 residues. Germline values: CDR1 SQVTM, CDR2 ANQGSEA. The CDR3 protein is CSVVFVPDSSYNEQFF. The CDR3 nucleotides are TGCAGCGTTGTTTTTGTGCCCGACAGTTCCTACAATGAGCAGTTCTTC.

This clonotype was picked up a small number of times. The chain recombines TRBV15 with TRBJ1-1; tentative D call: TRBD1 (6 bases). Germline assignment: CDR1 LNHNV and CDR2 YYDKDF (reference sequence). The ends were cut back, 3 bases at V and 6 bases at J, with 17 bases in the middle. CDR3 length equals 15 residues. The CDR3 DNA reads as TGTGCCACCAGCAGCCGACGTACAGGGACTCCTGAAGCTTTCTTT. Its protein is CATSSRRTGTPEAFF.

This sequence joins TRBV20-1 and TRBJ1-1, with 8 bases identical to TRBD1. V shed 4 bases and J 5 bases; nucleotides not matched to a gene: 12. The CDR3 totals 15 residues. Germline CDR1 DFQATT, CDR2 SNEGSKA (reference sequence). CDR3 in amino acids: CSAKLLETGDTEAFF. CDR3 DNA: TGCAGTGCTAAACTATTGGAGACAGGGGATACTGAAGCTTTCTTT.

The chain has TRBV7-6 and TRBJ2-7; the D gene is possibly TRBD2 (5 bases). Trimming took 0 bases from V and 0 from J, leaving 12 bases between them. From germline, CDR1 is SGHVS and CDR2 FNYEAQ. CDR3 length: 16 residues. The CDR3 DNA sequence: TGTGCCAGCAGCTTAGCCCCCGGACTTTTCTCCTACGAGCAGTACTTC. It yields the protein CASSLAPGLFSYEQYF.

The J gene is TRBJ2-3, the V gene TRBV20-1; D is ambiguous. Per germline, CDR1 DFQATT and CDR2 SNEGSKA (reference sequence). Trimming took 3 bases from V and 0 from J, leaving 13 bases between them. The CDR3 is made up of 15 amino acids. CDR3 DNA: TGCAGTGCTAGCCCGGACCCTGGGAGCACAGATACGCAGTATTTT. Its translation is CSASPDPGSTDTQYF.

The chain recombines TRBV6-5 with TRBJ1-1; D remains unclear. Deletions cut 0 bases from V and 0 bases from J, with 14 bases between. Germline loops: CDR1 MNHEY, CDR2 SVGAGI. The CDR3 totals 17 residues. The DNA of the CDR3 is TGTGCCAGCAGTTACTCGAACAGTCCGACCTTGAACACTGAAGCTTTCTTT. Its translation is CASSYSNSPTLNTEAFF.

This sequence joins TRBV7-2 and TRBJ2-1; no clear D. CDR3 length equals 15 residues. Trimming left V 2 bases short and J 6 bases short, with 14 bases between. Germline V gene sequence: CDR1 SGHTA, CDR2 FQGNSA. CDR3 loop: CASSLIGGRRNEQFF. The CDR3, as DNA: TGTGCCAGCAGCTTAATTGGTGGGCGTCGCAATGAGCAGTTCTTC. Combining the CDR3 with reference TRBV7-2 and TRBJ2-1 gives the whole variable domain GAGVSQSPSNKVTEKGKDVELRCDPISGHTALYWYRQSLGQGLEFLIYFQGNSAPDKSGLPSDRFSAERTGGSVSTLTIQRTQQEDSAVYLCASSLIGGRRNEQFFGPGTRLTVL.

This clonotype was detected only a few times. This chain uses TRBV15 with TRBJ1-2, with TRBD1 as a possible D gene (5 bases). Germline-derived CDR1 and CDR2 are LNHNV and YYDKDF (reference sequence). This CDR3 has 11 residues. V lost 2 bases, J lost 8 bases, and 6 bases lay in between. The CDR3 sequence is CATSRQGGYTF. CDR3 nucleotide sequence: TGTGCCACCAGCAGACAGGGAGGCTACACCTTC.

CDR3 DNA: TGCGCCAGCAGCTTGGTAGGGACAGCAGATAATTCACCCCTCCACTTT. Translation gives CASSLVGTADNSPLHF. This chain connects TRBV5-1 to TRBJ1-6; TRBD1 agrees at 7 bases. CDR3 size: 16 residues. J was trimmed by 5 bases and V by 0 bases; bases with no gene match: 5. CDR1 and CDR2 (germline): SGHRS, YFSETQ.

The V call is TRBV20-1, the J call TRBJ2-1; TRBD2 matches 10 bases. This CDR3 is 14 amino acids long. V shed 6 bases, J shed 8 bases, and the junction held 10 bases outside the gene matches. CDR1 DFQATT and CDR2 SNEGSKA come from the germline V gene (reference sequence). In DNA, the CDR3 is TGCAGTGCCTTCCGGGCTAGCGGGAGCGATGAGCAGTTCTTC. Residues: CSAFRASGSDEQFF.

Many counts were recorded for this clonotype. The CDR3 DNA reads as TGTGCCAGCAGTTACGGGACGAGGTACAATCAGCCCCAGCATTTT. Its protein is CASSYGTRYNQPQHF. The chain recombines TRBV6-6 with TRBJ1-5; perhaps TRBD1 as D (5 bases). V shed 2 bases and J shed 3 bases, with 11 bases lying between them. Germline values: CDR1 MNHNY, CDR2 SVGAGI (reference sequence). The CDR3 extends over 15 amino acids.

This clonotype was counted at least ten times. V gene TRBV29-1 combines with J gene TRBJ1-3; D unresolved. The CDR3 has 13 residues. CDR1 and CDR2 (germline): SQVTM, ANQGSEA. The V end lost 7 bases, the J end lost 2 bases, and 12 bases lay between the germline ends. The DNA for the CDR3 is TGCAGCGCTTGGGAGTACCCTGGAAACACCATATATTTT. Protein: CSAWEYPGNTIYF.

This chain connects TRBV4-3 to TRBJ2-1, with TRBD2 identical over 10 bases. Per the germline V gene, CDR1 is LGHNA and CDR2 is YSLEER. Losses at the gene ends were 5 bases for V and 7 bases for J; bases not matched to a gene: 8. The CDR3 runs 15 residues. CDR3 region: CASSNPLAGVNEQFF. CDR3 nucleotide sequence: TGCGCCAGCAGCAACCCGCTAGCGGGAGTAAATGAGCAGTTCTTC.